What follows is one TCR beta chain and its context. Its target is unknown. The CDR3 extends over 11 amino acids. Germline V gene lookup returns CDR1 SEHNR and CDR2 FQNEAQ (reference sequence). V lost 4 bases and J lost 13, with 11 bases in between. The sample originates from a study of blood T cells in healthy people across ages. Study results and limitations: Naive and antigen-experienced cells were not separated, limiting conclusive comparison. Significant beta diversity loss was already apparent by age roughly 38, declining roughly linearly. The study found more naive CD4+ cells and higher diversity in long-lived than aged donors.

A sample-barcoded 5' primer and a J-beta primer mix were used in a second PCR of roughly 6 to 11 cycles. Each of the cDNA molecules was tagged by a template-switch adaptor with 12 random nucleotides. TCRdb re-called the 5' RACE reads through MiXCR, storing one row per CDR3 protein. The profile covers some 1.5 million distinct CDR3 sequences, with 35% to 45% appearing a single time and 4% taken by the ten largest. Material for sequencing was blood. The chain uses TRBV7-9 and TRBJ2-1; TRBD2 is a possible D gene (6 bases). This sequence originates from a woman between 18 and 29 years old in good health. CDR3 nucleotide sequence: TGTGCCAGCAGCTCTGTGGCGGGACAGTTCTTC. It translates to CASSSVAGQFF.